The source of this T cell receptor (beta chain) is a study of human CD8 memory T cell subsets. The CDR3 is 12 residues long. Making the TCR beta libraries relied on UMI-labeled 5' RACE. From its re-call of the 5' RACE reads, TCRdb lists each CDR3 protein once, without DNA. The sample table includes more than 10,000 distinct CDR3 sequences. With regard to this clonotype: What it binds is unknown.

Study-level results: According to Chao1 estimates, stem-like memory T cells seemed more diverse than precursor exhausted T cells were. The study found similarly high diversity in stem-like memory and precursor exhausted T cells, unlike effector memory cells.

The sequenced sample consisted of CD8+ T cells from PBMCs. The V and J genes are TRBV12-3 or TRBV12-4 and TRBJ1-5; TCRdb's D call of TRBD1 is untestable without DNA. This TCR came from a human donor in good health. The CDR3 region is CASKQGAQPQHF.